This entry lists 29 T cell receptor beta chains sequenced from one sample in a study of blood T cell repertoires in COVID-19. Sequenced by immunoSEQ multiplex PCR; TCRdb stores in-frame clones only, minus some. The sample consists of approximately 300,000 clones, approximately 86% of them appearing once. Specimen: peripheral blood. The receptors were sampled from a human donor with COVID-19, enrolled during active disease. The donor label of this sample is uncertain.

V gene TRBV5-1 combines with J gene TRBJ1-2; TRBD1 agrees at 12 bases. V lost 4 bases, J lost 9 bases, and 10 bases stayed unmatched. The CDR3 has 15 amino acids. Germline CDR1 SGHRS, CDR2 YFSETQ. CDR3 coding DNA: TGCGCCAGCAGCCCCGGTCGGGACAGGGGGCTAAGCTACACCTTC. It specifies CASSPGRDRGLSYTF.

V is TRBV6-5 and J is TRBJ2-3; tentatively, D is TRBD2 (5 bases). Germline V gene lookup returns CDR1 MNHEY and CDR2 SVGAGI. V was cut by 4 bases and J by 7 bases, with 21 bases left in between. The CDR3 totals 16 residues. The CDR3: CASSSPRREKIHTQYF. The DNA for the CDR3 is TGTGCCAGCAGTTCCCCCCGTAGGGAGAAGATTCATACGCAGTATTTT.

There are many counts of this clone. The chain is built from TRBV19 and TRBJ2-2, with 10 bases that match TRBD2. This CDR3 spans 15 amino acids. Trimming at V came to 10 bases and at J to 4 bases, leaving 9 bases not matched to a gene. Germline V gene lookup returns CDR1 LNHDA and CDR2 SQIVND (reference sequence). The DNA for the CDR3 is TGTGCCACCCAACCTCTAGCGGGGGCCACCGGGGAGCTGTTTTTT. Translating gives CATQPLAGATGELFF.

The rearrangement links TRBV19 to TRBJ2-1; D gene ambiguous. V lost 3 bases and J 2 bases, leaving 17 bases between the germline ends. CDR3 length equals 17 residues. CDR1 and CDR2 from the germline V gene are LNHDA and SQIVND (reference sequence). Written as DNA, the CDR3 is TGTGCCAGTAGTATTCAAGCGCCCCAGACCCCCTACAATGAGCAGTTCTTC. Translated, it gives CASSIQAPQTPYNEQFF.

This clone has only a few counts. J is TRBJ1-3 and V is TRBV3-1 (or the pseudogene TRBV3-2); the D is unclear. This CDR3 is built from 12 residues. Trimming removed 3 bases at V and 9 bases at J, with 9 bases between. The germline CDR1 and CDR2 sequences are LGHDT and YNNKEL (reference sequence). The CDR3 reads CASSQVGGTIYF. The CDR3 bases are TGTGCCAGCAGCCAGGTCGGCGGCACCATATATTTT.

The V call is TRBV30, the J call TRBJ1-1; D gene uncertain. The CDR3 sequence is 11 residues long. Germline loops: CDR1 GTSNPN, CDR2 SVGIG (reference sequence). Trimming shortened V by 0 bases and J by 6 bases, and 5 bases separated the two germline ends. The CDR3 loop is CAWSVQAEAFF. Written as DNA, the CDR3 is TGTGCCTGGAGTGTCCAGGCTGAAGCTTTCTTT.

This clone appeared once. V gene TRBV28 combines with J gene TRBJ1-4, with 7 nucleotides matching TRBD1. The CDR3 consists of 16 residues. V dropped 3 bases and J dropped 5; count of bases not matched to a gene: 9. Germline values: CDR1 MDHEN, CDR2 SYDVKM. The CDR3 loop reads CASSLLTGAKNEKLFF. As DNA, the CDR3 is TGTGCCAGCAGTTTGCTCACAGGGGCCAAGAATGAAAAACTGTTTTTT.

This clone occurred once. This chain joins TRBV10-1 and TRBJ2-1; D uncertain. Germline values: CDR1 WNHNN, CDR2 SYGVQD (reference sequence). This CDR3 is built from 13 residues. Between the trimmed V and J ends, which lost 8 bases and 9 bases, there was a span of 17 bases. The CDR3 coding sequence is TGCGCCAGCCGGTCCCATTCCGCTGCTGAGCAGTTCTTC. Translating gives CASRSHSAAEQFF.

This clone was observed a few times. This CDR3 is CASHRTGVDSPLHF. The CDR3 bases are TGTGCCAGCCACCGTACAGGGGTGGATTCACCCCTCCACTTT. The chain links TRBV6-6 to TRBJ1-6; 7 nucleotides line up with TRBD1. CDR3 length equals 14 residues. Germline loops: CDR1 MNHNY, CDR2 SVGAGI (reference sequence). The trim removed 8 bases at V and 8 bases at J, leaving 9 bases unmatched.

V gene TRBV9 combines with J gene TRBJ1-3; 7 bases are a match to TRBD1. The CDR3 spans 15 residues. V lost 6 bases to trimming and J lost 1 base; unmatched junction nucleotides: 7. Germline lookup yields CDR1 SGDLS and CDR2 YYNGEE. The CDR3 spells CASKTGTASGNTIYF. The CDR3 DNA follows: TGTGCCAGCAAGACCGGGACAGCTTCTGGAAACACCATATATTTT.

The chain's CDR3 is CASSPGQGYNEQFF. The CDR3 DNA reads TGTGCCAGCAGCCCCGGACAGGGCTACAATGAGCAGTTCTTC. The V gene is TRBV13, the J gene TRBJ2-1, with 8 bases matching TRBD1. CDR3 size: 14 residues. Trimming cost V 5 bases and J 3 bases; bases outside gene matches: 3. Per germline, CDR1 PRHDT and CDR2 FYEKMQ (reference sequence).

The chain has TRBV7-2 and TRBJ2-1; D may be TRBD1 (6 bases). CDR3 length: 15 residues. CDR1 and CDR2 from the germline V gene are SGHTA and FQGNSA. Trimming removed 2 bases from V and 7 bases from J, with 15 bases in between. The CDR3: CASSLSARGTNEQFF. For the CDR3, the DNA is TGTGCCAGCAGCTTATCGGCCAGGGGCACGAATGAGCAGTTCTTC.

The chain recombines TRBV18 with TRBJ1-1; TRBD1 is a possible D gene (5 bases). CDR1 and CDR2 from the germline V gene are KGHSH and LQKENI. The ends were cut back, 1 base at V and 7 bases at J, with 22 bases in the middle. The length of the CDR3 is 17 residues. The CDR3 protein is CASSPLSRVSTTGEAFF. The CDR3 DNA reads as TGTGCCAGCTCACCACTCTCCAGGGTTTCAACTACGGGTGAAGCTTTCTTT.

The chain recombines TRBV18 with TRBJ1-4; possible D gene TRBD1, 6 bases. CDR1 and CDR2 from the germline V gene are KGHSH and LQKENI. The V end was cut by 3 bases, the J end by 8 bases, with 7 bases between. CDR3 length: 12 amino acids. DNA of the CDR3: TGTGCCAGCTCACCGCAGGGGGAAAAACTGTTTTTT. This translates into CASSPQGEKLFF.

V is TRBV27 and J is TRBJ2-3; a possible D gene is TRBD2 (5 bases). Germline CDR1 and CDR2: MNHEY and SMNVEV (reference sequence). The CDR3 sequence is 15 residues long. Trimming cost V 5 bases and J 5 bases, with 17 bases left between them. CDR3 nucleotides: TGTGCCAGCAGTCTGGACCCGAGGGAAAGAGATACGCAGTATTTT. It is translated as CASSLDPRERDTQYF.

The chain joins TRBV30 to TRBJ1-6; TRBD1 might be the D (5 bases). CDR3 size: 16 residues. The germline V and J ends were trimmed by 4 bases and 10 bases, with 23 bases remaining between them. Germline V gene sequence: CDR1 GTSNPN, CDR2 SVGIG (reference sequence). CDR3 loop: CAWTPFPTQGRSPLHF. The CDR3 coding sequence is TGTGCCTGGACCCCCTTTCCTACGCAGGGTCGCTCACCCCTCCACTTT.

V gene TRBV5-1 combines with J gene TRBJ2-3; D unclear. V lost 0 bases, J lost 0 bases, and 8 bases lay in between. Germline loops: CDR1 SGHRS, CDR2 YFSETQ. The CDR3 extends over 15 amino acids. Here the CDR3 DNA reads TGCGCCAGCAGCTTGGGGCCGACTAGCACAGATACGCAGTATTTT. Its protein is CASSLGPTSTDTQYF.

This clone was seen just once. This chain joins TRBV7-6 and TRBJ2-2; TRBD1 aligns across 9 bases. Per the germline V gene, CDR1 is SGHVS and CDR2 is FNYEAQ. V lost 5 bases to trimming and J lost 4 bases; unmatched junction nucleotides: 14. The length of the CDR3 is 18 residues. The CDR3, as DNA: TGTGCCAGCAGCCCCACCGGGGGGACAGGGCGGGTCACCGGGGAGCTGTTTTTT. Translating it yields CASSPTGGTGRVTGELFF. Full variable domain (remainder filled in from reference TRBV7-6 and TRBJ2-2): GAGVSQSPRYKVTKRGQDVALRCDPISGHVSLYWYRQALGQGPEFLTYFNYEAQQDKSGLPNDRFSAERPEGSISTLTIQRTEQRDSAMYRCASSPTGGTGRVTGELFFGEGSRLTVL.

The chain employs TRBV27 and TRBJ2-7; no definite D call. V was pared by 3 bases and J by 2 bases, with 8 bases between. The CDR3 length is 13 residues. Germline V gives CDR1 MNHEY, CDR2 SMNVEV (reference sequence). The CDR3 loop reads CASSFQAAYEQYF. CDR3 coding DNA: TGTGCCAGCAGTTTCCAGGCAGCCTACGAGCAGTACTTC.

In its sample, this clone was seen a few times. V is TRBV29-1 and J is TRBJ2-7; 14 bases align to TRBD2. Germline CDR1 is SQVTM and CDR2 is ANQGSEA. With 3 bases clipped from V and 7 bases from J, the junction kept 2 bases outside the gene matches. The CDR3 totals 13 residues. The chain's CDR3 is CSVEGLAGEEQYF. CDR3 coding DNA: TGCAGCGTTGAGGGACTAGCGGGAGAAGAGCAGTACTTC.

The chain uses TRBV24-1 and TRBJ2-5; 8 nucleotides agree with TRBD1. The V and J ends lost 5 bases and 2 bases, in that order; junction bases with no gene match: 6. Germline V lookup: CDR1 KGHDR, CDR2 SFDVKD. This CDR3 is built from 15 residues. The CDR3: CATSGSGTGQETQYF. As DNA, the CDR3 is TGTGCCACCAGTGGTTCCGGGACAGGACAAGAGACCCAGTACTTC.

With regard to this clone: Other nucleotide sequences in the sample specify the same CDR3. The CDR3 sequence is CASRQGNSNQPQHF. CDR3 coding DNA: TGTGCCAGCAGACAGGGTAATAGCAATCAGCCCCAGCATTTT. V gene TRBV28 combines with J gene TRBJ1-5; possibly TRBD1 for D (6 bases). Deletions cut 6 bases from V and 0 bases from J, with 9 bases between. The length of the CDR3 is 14 residues. Germline loops: CDR1 MDHEN, CDR2 SYDVKM. The variable domain in full, with the rest retrieved from reference TRBV28 and TRBJ1-5, is DVKVTQSSRYLVKRTGEKVFLECVQDMDHENMFWYRQDPGLGLRLIYFSYDVKMKEKGDIPEGYSVSREKKERFSLILESASTNQTSMYLCASRQGNSNQPQHFGDGTRLSIL.

This chain joins TRBV19 and TRBJ2-1; D perhaps matches TRBD2 (5 bases). V lost 1 base and J 1 base, leaving 8 bases between the germline ends. The V gene's germline CDR1 is LNHDA and CDR2 SQIVND (reference sequence). There are 15 residues in the CDR3. The CDR3 bases are TGTGCCAGTAGTATAGCTAGCTCATCCTACAATGAGCAGTTCTTC. This gives the protein CASSIASSSYNEQFF.

The chain carries TRBV30 and TRBJ1-1, with D perhaps matching TRBD1 (5 bases). In germline, CDR1 is GTSNPN, CDR2 SVGIG (reference sequence). Trimming took 7 bases from V and 9 from J, leaving 27 bases between them. The CDR3 spans 15 residues. The CDR3 reads CALTPLKTGVAKAFF. The CDR3 coding sequence is TGTGCCTTGACGCCCCTCAAGACGGGGGTTGCCAAAGCTTTCTTT.

This rearrangement joins TRBV7-3 to TRBJ2-2; tentatively, D is TRBD2 (6 bases). The CDR3 covers 14 residues. Per germline, CDR1 SGHTA and CDR2 FQGTGA. V lost 6 bases and J lost 4, with 12 bases in between. CDR3 region: CASREGRGTGELFF. The CDR3 region has the DNA TGTGCCAGCAGGGAGGGACGGGGCACCGGGGAGCTGTTTTTT.

This chain connects TRBV28 to TRBJ1-4; the match to TRBD1 covers 7 bases. The germline V gene has CDR1 MDHEN and CDR2 SYDVKM. The CDR3 covers 14 residues. V shed 5 bases, J shed 5 bases, and the junction held 5 bases outside the gene matches. Here the CDR3 DNA reads TGTGCCAGCAGTCCAGGGGGTGGAAATGAAAAACTGTTTTTT. It encodes CASSPGGGNEKLFF. The variable domain in full, completed from reference TRBV28 and TRBJ1-4, reads DVKVTQSSRYLVKRTGEKVFLECVQDMDHENMFWYRQDPGLGLRLIYFSYDVKMKEKGDIPEGYSVSREKKERFSLILESASTNQTSMYLCASSPGGGNEKLFFGSGTQLSVL.

This chain joins TRBV28 and TRBJ1-2; D remains ambiguous. V lost 2 bases and J lost 0, with 16 bases in between. CDR1 is MDHEN and CDR2 is SYDVKM in the germline V gene. CDR3 length equals 17 residues. As DNA, the CDR3 is TGTGCCAGCAGTTTAGGAGGGCAGGCTATCGCTAACTATGGCTACACCTTC. This codes for CASSLGGQAIANYGYTF.

The chain links TRBV10-3 to TRBJ1-2; TRBD1 might be the D (5 bases). Trimming cost V 7 bases and J 2 bases, with 11 bases left between them. This CDR3 contains 13 residues. Germline loops: CDR1 ENHRY, CDR2 SYGVKD. The chain's CDR3 is CAINGGGNYGYTF. The CDR3 bases are TGTGCCATCAATGGGGGGGGGAACTATGGCTACACCTTC.

This sequence joins TRBV29-1 and TRBJ2-3; D is undetermined. Germline V lookup: CDR1 SQVTM, CDR2 ANQGSEA. The V end was cut by 5 bases, the J end by 4 bases, with 10 bases between. The CDR3 sequence is 12 residues long. CDR3 coding DNA: TGCAGCGTTAATGTTCAGTCAGATACGCAGTATTTT. It codes for CSVNVQSDTQYF.